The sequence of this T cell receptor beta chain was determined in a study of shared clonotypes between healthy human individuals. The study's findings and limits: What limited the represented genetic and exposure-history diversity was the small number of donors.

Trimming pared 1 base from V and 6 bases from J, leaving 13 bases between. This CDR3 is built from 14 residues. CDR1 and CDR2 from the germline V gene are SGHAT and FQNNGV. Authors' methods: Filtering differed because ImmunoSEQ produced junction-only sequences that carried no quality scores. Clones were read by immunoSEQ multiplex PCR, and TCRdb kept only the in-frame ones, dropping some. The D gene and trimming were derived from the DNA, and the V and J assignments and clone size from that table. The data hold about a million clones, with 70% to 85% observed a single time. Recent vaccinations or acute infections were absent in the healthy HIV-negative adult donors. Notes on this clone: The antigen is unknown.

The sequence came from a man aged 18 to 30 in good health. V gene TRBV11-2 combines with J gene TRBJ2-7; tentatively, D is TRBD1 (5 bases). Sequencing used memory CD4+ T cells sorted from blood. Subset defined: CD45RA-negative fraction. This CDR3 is CASSLVSGWGEQYF. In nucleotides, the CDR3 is TGTGCCAGCAGCTTAGTTTCAGGGTGGGGCGAGCAGTACTTC.